Below, one T cell receptor beta chain is given with its context. Its antigen is as yet unknown. V was pared by 4 bases and J by 0 bases, with 13 bases between. Looked up from germline, CDR1 is LGHNA and CDR2 is YSLEER. The CDR3 has 17 amino acids. The data were taken from a study of T cell clonotyping in hematopoietic cell transplantation. Study-wide findings and caveats: At the given depth, recipient repertoires were over 95% de novo clonotypes. Higher Inverse Simpson Index values in graft donor and pretransplant recipient predicted broader posttransplant TCR diversity.

The method was immunoSEQ multiplex PCR; TCRdb's version includes in-frame clones alone and lacks a portion of them. The table shows 40,000 to 55,000 clones, with less than 95% occurring only once. This TCR was sampled from a woman aged 45-60 years in good health. Some clones in this sample may be carry-over from other donors' samples. Source material: peripheral blood mononuclear cells. The chain has TRBV4-3 and TRBJ1-6; perhaps TRBD1 as D (6 bases). The CDR3 reads CASSPSDRGSYNSPLHF. The CDR3 DNA reads as TGCGCCAGCAGCCCCTCGGACAGAGGCTCCTATAATTCACCCCTCCACTTT.